This T cell receptor (beta chain) comes out of a study of T cells in Graves' hyperthyroidism and ophthalmopathy. In germline, CDR1 is SEHNR, CDR2 FQNEAQ (reference sequence). The junction had 8 bases not matched to a gene; V was cut back by 5 bases and J by 1 base. The CDR3 is 16 residues long. This clonotype was recorded at least ten times. The CDR3 regions of TCR beta were amplified from RNA transcripts. When the TCR CDR3 underwent first-round RT-PCR, the HTBI primer set was used. TCRdb reprocessed the multiplex PCR reads with MiXCR, giving one entry per CDR3 protein. The data show around 700,000 distinct CDR3 sequences, approximately 18% seen once.

The specimen was blood. The origin of this receptor is a woman aged 45-59 years with Graves' hyperthyroidism that later progressed to Graves' ophthalmopathy. V and J are TRBV7-9 and TRBJ1-5; 7 bases agree with TRBD1. The CDR3 DNA reads TGTGCCAGCAGCAAATACAGGGGCGCGAGCAATCAGCCCCAGCATTTT. Protein product: CASSKYRGASNQPQHF.